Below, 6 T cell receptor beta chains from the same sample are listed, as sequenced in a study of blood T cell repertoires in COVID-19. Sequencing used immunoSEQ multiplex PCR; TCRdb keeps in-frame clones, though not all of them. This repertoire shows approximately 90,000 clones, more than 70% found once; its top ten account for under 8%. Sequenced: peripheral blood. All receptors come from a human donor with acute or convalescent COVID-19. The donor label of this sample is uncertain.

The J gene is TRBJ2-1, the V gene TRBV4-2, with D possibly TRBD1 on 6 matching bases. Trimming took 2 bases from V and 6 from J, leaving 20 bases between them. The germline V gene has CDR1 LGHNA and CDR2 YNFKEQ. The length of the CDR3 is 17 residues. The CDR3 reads CASSQKTGTSPSNEQFF. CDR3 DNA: TGTGCCAGCAGCCAAAAAACCGGGACATCCCCTAGCAATGAGCAGTTCTTC.

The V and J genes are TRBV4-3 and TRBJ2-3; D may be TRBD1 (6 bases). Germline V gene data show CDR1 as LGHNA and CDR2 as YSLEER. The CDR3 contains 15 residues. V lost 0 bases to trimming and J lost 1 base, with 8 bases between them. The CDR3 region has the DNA TGCGCCAGCAGCCAAGAGGGGACACGCACAGATACGCAGTATTTT. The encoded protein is CASSQEGTRTDTQYF.

This chain's CDR3 is CASSDLRTGNTIYF. The CDR3 DNA is TGTGCCAGCAGTGACCTGAGGACTGGAAACACCATATATTTT. V gene TRBV6-1 combines with J gene TRBJ1-3; D is ambiguous. V lost 3 bases and J lost 2, with 8 bases in between. The CDR3 spans 14 residues. Germline values: CDR1 MNHNS, CDR2 SASEGT.

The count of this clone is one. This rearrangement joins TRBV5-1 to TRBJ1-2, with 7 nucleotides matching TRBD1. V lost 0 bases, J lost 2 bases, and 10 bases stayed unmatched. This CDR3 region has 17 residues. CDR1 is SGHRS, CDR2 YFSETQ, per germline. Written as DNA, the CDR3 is TGCGCCAGCAGCTTGGCTCCGGACAGGCGAAACAACTATGGCTACACCTTC. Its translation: CASSLAPDRRNNYGYTF.

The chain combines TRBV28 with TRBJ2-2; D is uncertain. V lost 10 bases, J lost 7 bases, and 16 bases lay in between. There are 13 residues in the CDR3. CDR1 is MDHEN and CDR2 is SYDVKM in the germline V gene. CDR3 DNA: TGTGCCACCTCTAGGATCGGTGTCGGGGAGCTGTTTTTT. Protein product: CATSRIGVGELFF.

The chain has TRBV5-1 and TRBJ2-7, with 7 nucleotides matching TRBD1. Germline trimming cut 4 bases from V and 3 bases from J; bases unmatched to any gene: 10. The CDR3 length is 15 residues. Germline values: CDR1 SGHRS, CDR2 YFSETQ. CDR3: CASSALPGQSYEQYF. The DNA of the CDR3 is TGCGCCAGCAGCGCACTCCCGGGACAGAGCTACGAGCAGTACTTC.